The rows below give T cell receptor beta chains drawn from one sample of a study of T cell repertoires in cytomegalovirus infection. TCRdb fed the reads into MiXCR, producing one record per CDR3 protein. This sample carries 480,000 or so distinct CDR3 sequences, approximately 10% of them seen once, and the ten largest clones take roughly 10%. Sequencing was done on a sample of PBMCs. All receptors derive from a human donor in good health (CMV status not recorded). Some clones in this sample may be carry-over from other donors' samples. Both conserved end residues are part of each CDR3. The order of the fields is V gene, J gene, clone size, D gene, CDR3 DNA, CDR3 protein. D genes are given only for firm matches. A row's size may be missing; if present it is once, few, many or a size class.

TRBV5-5,TRBJ2-3,many,NA,TGTGCCAGCAGCTTGGTTTTAGGGAGGTCCACAGATACGCAGTATTTT,CASSLVLGRSTDTQYF
TRBV12-3/TRBV12-4,TRBJ2-3,NA,NA,TGTGCCAGCATTACAGGGGATACGCAGTATTTT,CASITGDTQYF
TRBV12-3/TRBV12-4,TRBJ2-7,many,NA,TGTGCCAGCGCACCGGGACAACCCTACGAGCAGTACTTC,CASAPGQPYEQYF
TRBV28,TRBJ2-7,many,TRBD2,TGTGCCAGCAGACCCCCGGGACTAGCGTACGGCTCCTACGAGCAGTACTTC,CASRPPGLAYGSYEQYF
TRBV12-5,TRBJ2-2,NA,NA,TGTGCTAGTGGAAACCGGGACAAGAACACCGGGGAGCTGTTTTTT,CASGNRDKNTGELFF
TRBV7-6,TRBJ1-4,many,TRBD1,TGTGCCAGCAGCCCGAGGACAGGGGGCGCGGGTGAAAAACTGTTTTTT,CASSPRTGGAGEKLFF
TRBV7-9,TRBJ2-1,few,NA,TGTGCCAGCAGTTACAACCTACTAGCAGACAGCAATGAGCAGTTCTTC,CASSYNLLADSNEQFF
TRBV15,TRBJ2-1,many,TRBD2,TGTGCCACCAGCAGAGAATTTTCACTAGCGGGGGCTGGTGAGCAGTTCTTC,CATSREFSLAGAGEQFF
TRBV7-8,TRBJ1-4,NA,NA,TGTGCCAGCAGCCGGGTCGCAACTAATGAAAAACTGTTTTTT,CASSRVATNEKLFF
TRBV25-1,TRBJ2-7,NA,TRBD2,TGTGCCAGCAGTGAGCGACTAGCGGGGGACTACGAGCAGTACTTC,CASSERLAGDYEQYF
TRBV4-2,TRBJ1-5,many,NA,TGTGCCAGCAGCCAAGATGAGGCCGGCGCCGGGCCCCAGCATTTT,CASSQDEAGAGPQHF
TRBV6-2/TRBV6-3,TRBJ2-7,many,NA,TGTGCCTCCGGCGGAGACCTTCTTGAGCAGTACTTC,CASGGDLLEQYF
TRBV12-3/TRBV12-4,TRBJ1-2,many,TRBD1,TGTGCCAGCAGTTTAGAAAGAGGGGGCGCCAACTATGGCTACACCTTC,CASSLERGGANYGYTF
TRBV7-3,TRBJ2-1,many,TRBD2,TGTGCCAGCAGCTTAGGGGGGACTAGAACGGCGGGTGAGCAGTTCTTC,CASSLGGTRTAGEQFF
TRBV7-3,TRBJ1-3,NA,TRBD1,TGTGCCAGCAGCGCGGGACAGGGAGACCCCATATATTTT,CASSAGQGDPIYF
TRBV28,TRBJ2-3,few,NA,TGTGCCAGCAGTTCCGCGGAGCGGCGGTTAAGCACAGATACGCAGTATTTT,CASSSAERRLSTDTQYF
TRBV30,TRBJ1-5,NA,TRBD1,TGTGCCATAGGACAGGGGGACGGCAATCAGCCCCAGCATTTT,CAIGQGDGNQPQHF
TRBV28,TRBJ2-5,NA,TRBD1,TGTGCCAGCAGGGTAATCGCGACAGGGGGCGCGGAGACCCAGTACTTC,CASRVIATGGAETQYF
TRBV15,TRBJ2-3,few,TRBD2,TGTGCCACCAGCAGAGGAGCGGGGGACACAGATACGCAGTATTTT,CATSRGAGDTDTQYF
TRBV7-8,TRBJ2-5,few,NA,TGTGCCAGCAGTCCAGGGGTGCGGGAGACCCAGTACTTC,CASSPGVRETQYF
TRBV15,TRBJ2-5,few,TRBD2,TGTGCCACCAGCCCTAGCGCAGTAGCGGGAGGGCTGGGAGAGACCCAGTACTTC,CATSPSAVAGGLGETQYF
TRBV7-3,TRBJ2-1,many,NA,TGTGCCAGCAGTTTACACCTACGGGGTGAGCAGTTCTTC,CASSLHLRGEQFF
TRBV10-3,TRBJ1-3,NA,NA,TGTGCCATCAGTGAGTCGCGGACTAGAAACACCATATATTTT,CAISESRTRNTIYF
TRBV5-4,TRBJ1-1,many,TRBD1,TGTGCCAGCAGCGCGACAGGGGGAATTGGGGTTACTGAAGCTTTCTTT,CASSATGGIGVTEAFF
TRBV20-1,TRBJ2-2,NA,TRBD2,TGCAGTGCTAGTCTGCGGGAGATTGTCGGGGAGCTGTTTTTT,CSASLREIVGELFF
TRBV10-3,TRBJ2-2,NA,NA,TGTGCCATCAGTCTACGGACGAGAGGGCTAGCCATTTACACCGGGGAGCTGTTTTTT,CAISLRTRGLAIYTGELFF
TRBV19,TRBJ2-7,many,NA,TGTGCCAGTAGTACAACTGCCTCCGGCGAGCAGTACTTC,CASSTTASGEQYF
TRBV11-1,TRBJ2-1,many,TRBD1,TGTGCCAGCAGGGGGATGGGGACAGGGGCTAGATCCTACAATGAGCAGTTCTTC,CASRGMGTGARSYNEQFF
TRBV2,TRBJ2-3,few,NA,TGTGCCAGCGGGTTTGAGACCACAGATACGCAGTATTTT,CASGFETTDTQYF
TRBV6-2/TRBV6-3,TRBJ2-7,many,NA,TGTGCCAGCAGTTACTCTCGGACCTTTGGCTACGAGCAGTACTTC,CASSYSRTFGYEQYF
TRBV11-3,TRBJ2-6,many,NA,TGTGCCAGCAGCTTTCCTGGGGCCAACGTCCTGACTTTC,CASSFPGANVLTF
TRBV6-1,TRBJ2-1,many,TRBD2,TGTGCCAGCAGTCGGAAGAGCGGGAGTGCCTACAATGAGCAGTTCTTC,CASSRKSGSAYNEQFF
TRBV12-3/TRBV12-4,TRBJ1-4,many,NA,TGTGCCAGCAGTTTAGCTCCTCGGGGAGGGGAGGACGGAAAACTGTTTTTT,CASSLAPRGGEDGKLFF
TRBV11-3,TRBJ2-1,many,TRBD2,TGTGCCAGCAGTGATCTAGCGGGGGGATCCAATGAGCAGTTCTTC,CASSDLAGGSNEQFF
TRBV12-3/TRBV12-4,TRBJ1-4,many,TRBD1,TGTGCCAGCAGTTTTACAGGGGGCGGTCGAGAAAAACTGTTTTTT,CASSFTGGGREKLFF
TRBV7-9,TRBJ1-2,NA,NA,TGTGCCAGCAGCCGGGGAGAGGGGAATGGCTACACCTTC,CASSRGEGNGYTF
TRBV7-2,TRBJ1-5,many,NA,TGTGCCAGCAGCTCACGATCGGGGTACAATCAGCCCCAGCATTTT,CASSSRSGYNQPQHF
TRBV5-1,TRBJ2-7,many,TRBD1,TGCGCCAGCAGGAGTGGGACAGGGGGCCGATACGAGCAGTACTTC,CASRSGTGGRYEQYF
TRBV7-2,TRBJ2-2,many,TRBD2,TGTGCCAGCAGCAGGGCGGGGGTACTTACCGGGGAGCTGTTTTTT,CASSRAGVLTGELFF
TRBV24-1,TRBJ2-5,NA,TRBD2,TGTGCCACCAGTGGCCTCGGAGCGGGAGAAGAGACCCAGTACTTC,CATSGLGAGEETQYF
TRBV12-3/TRBV12-4,TRBJ1-2,many,NA,TGTGCCAGCAGTTTGGGAGGGGGACTGACCGGCTACACCTTC,CASSLGGGLTGYTF
TRBV29-1,TRBJ2-7,many,NA,TGCAGCGTTGTGTTCACCTACGAGCAGTACTTC,CSVVFTYEQYF
TRBV5-5,TRBJ1-5,many,NA,TGTGCCAGCAGCTTGGTTTCTTCCAATCAGCCCCAGCATTTT,CASSLVSSNQPQHF
TRBV7-9,TRBJ2-7,many,TRBD2,TGTGCCAGCAGCAGGGGACTAGTCAACGAGCAGTACTTC,CASSRGLVNEQYF
TRBV5-4,TRBJ2-5,many,NA,TGTGCCAGCAGCTTGGCCGGGGGCCGGCAAGAGACCCAGTACTTC,CASSLAGGRQETQYF
TRBV20-1,TRBJ2-2,NA,TRBD2,TGCAGTGCCCTTGGACTAGTGGGATCCGGGGAGCTGTTTTTT,CSALGLVGSGELFF
TRBV20-1,TRBJ1-5,few,TRBD1,TGCAGTGCTAGAGATACAGGGGTCTTGGGGGGGCTCGGGCAGCCCCAGCATTTT,CSARDTGVLGGLGQPQHF
TRBV20-1,TRBJ2-1,NA,NA,TGCAGTGCTGGGAGGTCAGCCACGGGCGATGAGCAGTTCTTC,CSAGRSATGDEQFF
TRBV20-1,TRBJ1-2,NA,NA,TGCAGTGCTAGAGATCCGAGGATTGGGGCTAACTATGGCTACACCTTC,CSARDPRIGANYGYTF
TRBV10-3,TRBJ1-3,few,TRBD1,TGTGCCTCGACAGGGGGCGAAACTGGAAACACCATATATTTT,CASTGGETGNTIYF
TRBV19,TRBJ2-2,many,NA,TGTGCCGCCAGTGGGGCTAGGAATGCCGGGGAGCTGTTTTTT,CAASGARNAGELFF
TRBV18,TRBJ2-3,NA,TRBD1,TGTGCCAGCTCACCTCGACAGGGGGCCTCAGATACGCAGTATTTT,CASSPRQGASDTQYF
TRBV5-1,TRBJ2-7,many,TRBD1,TGCGCCAGCACCAAAAACACCCGACAGGGCACCTACGAGCAGTACTTC,CASTKNTRQGTYEQYF
TRBV3-1,TRBJ1-2,many,NA,TGTGCCAGCAGCCAAGATTTAAGGACGTTCTATGGCTACACCTTC,CASSQDLRTFYGYTF